This T cell receptor (beta chain) was identified in a study of regulatory T cells in long-lasting Graves disease. The study's findings and limits: It was in persistent disease that TRBV28, TRBJ1-2 and TRBJ2-5 were favored. TCR diversity was lower in persistent Graves' patients (versus newly diagnosed ones).

This clonotype was seen just once. Antigen unknown. Germline CDR1 and CDR2: MNHEY and SMNVEV (reference sequence). The V and J ends lost 5 bases and 4 bases respectively, with 12 bases between them. This CDR3 is 13 amino acids long. Indicated time point: newly diagnosed GD, antithyroid drugs for less than 3 months. The authors made the TCR library using RNA they extracted from PBMCs. HTBI primers from iRepertoire and Arm-PCR of CDR3 regions yielded the TCR beta libraries. A single record per CDR3 protein comes from TCRdb applying MiXCR to the multiplex PCR reads. The profile shows hundreds of thousands of distinct CDR3 sequences, around 15% of them singletons. The sample was also reused in another study, on T cells in Graves' hyperthyroidism and ophthalmopathy. That work adds: Hyperthyroidism, newly diagnosed and lasting under 2 months, affected patients aged 18 to 65. An initial round of RT-PCR targeting the TCR CDR3 relied on the HTBI primer set.

The rearrangement joins TRBV27 to TRBJ2-7; D gene ambiguous. This receptor was identified in a woman aged 40 to 65 with Graves disease. This sample comprised peripheral blood mononuclear cells (PBMCs), obtained at new diagnosis, from a patient treated with antithyroid drugs. The CDR3 DNA sequence: TGTGCCAGCAGTCGGTCTGGTACTTACGAGCAGTACTTC. This encodes CASSRSGTYEQYF.